The entry below describes one T cell receptor beta chain. Its target is unknown. Clinicians diagnosed patients from clinical symptoms, serum thyroxine and TRAb, thyroid ultrasound and orbital computed tomography. This sample is drawn from a study of T cells in Graves' hyperthyroidism and ophthalmopathy. V was pared by 4 bases and J by 4 bases, with 20 bases between. Per germline, CDR1 SGHKS and CDR2 YYEKEE (reference sequence). The CDR3 is made up of 16 amino acids. The source material, RNA transcripts, was used to amplify TCR beta CDR3 regions. The HTBI set primed first-round TCR CDR3 RT-PCR. TCRdb reanalysed the multiplex PCR reads using MiXCR and keeps one entry per CDR3 protein. The sample yields approximately 300,000 distinct CDR3 sequences, 15% to 20% seen once. The study's findings and limits: Most expanded thyroid clonotypes above 0.001 also appeared in blood.

Sequenced sample: blood. The sequence was collected from a woman in her fifties or sixties with Graves' ophthalmopathy. This chain joins TRBV5-5 and TRBJ1-1; D remains unclear. CDR3 region: CASSLTDGIRGTEAFF. The CDR3 bases are TGTGCCAGCAGCCTTACTGACGGGATCCGGGGCACTGAAGCTTTCTTT. The variable domain in full, completed from reference TRBV5-5 and TRBJ1-1, reads DAGVTQSPTHLIKTRGQQVTLRCSPISGHKSVSWYQQVLGQGPQFIFQYYEKEERGRGNFPDRFSARQFPNYSSELNVNALLLGDSALYLCASSLTDGIRGTEAFFGQGTRLTVV.